This section outlines one T cell receptor (beta chain) sequence together with its context. Other DNA sequences of this sample code for an identical CDR3. This table comes from immunoSEQ multiplex PCR, and its TCRdb copy is limited to in-frame clones, with some not included. The top ten hold around 2.2% of the sample, which has 170,000 or so clones, about 91% seen once. This sample was taken from a study of control samples from healthy donors and cancer patients. The CDR3 totals 13 residues. Germline-derived CDR1 and CDR2 are SGDLS and YYNGEE. Between the trimmed V and J ends, which lost 0 bases and 6 bases, there was a span of 7 bases.

The TCR comes from a woman aged 40 to 55 in good health. The sequenced material came from blood. The chain carries TRBV9 and TRBJ2-1; D is perhaps TRBD1 (5 bases). The chain's CDR3 is CASSVGQSNEQFF. Here the CDR3 DNA reads TGTGCCAGCAGCGTAGGACAGTCCAATGAGCAGTTCTTC. The full variable domain, rest sourced from reference TRBV9 and TRBJ2-1, is DSGVTQTPKHLITATGQRVTLRCSPRSGDLSVYWYQQSLDQGLQFLIQYYNGEERAKGNILERFSAQQFPDLHSELNLSSLELGDSALYFCASSVGQSNEQFFGPGTRLTVL.